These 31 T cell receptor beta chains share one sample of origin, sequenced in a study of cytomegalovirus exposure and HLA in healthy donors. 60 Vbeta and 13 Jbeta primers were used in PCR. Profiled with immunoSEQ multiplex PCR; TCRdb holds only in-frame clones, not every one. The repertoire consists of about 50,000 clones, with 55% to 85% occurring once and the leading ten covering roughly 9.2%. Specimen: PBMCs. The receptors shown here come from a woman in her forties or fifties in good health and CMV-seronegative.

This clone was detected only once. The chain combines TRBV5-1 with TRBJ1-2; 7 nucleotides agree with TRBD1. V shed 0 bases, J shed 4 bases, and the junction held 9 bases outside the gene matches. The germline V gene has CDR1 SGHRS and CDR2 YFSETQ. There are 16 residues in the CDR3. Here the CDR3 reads CASSLASGQETYGYTF. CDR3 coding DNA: TGCGCCAGCAGCTTGGCCAGTGGACAGGAGACCTATGGCTACACCTTC.

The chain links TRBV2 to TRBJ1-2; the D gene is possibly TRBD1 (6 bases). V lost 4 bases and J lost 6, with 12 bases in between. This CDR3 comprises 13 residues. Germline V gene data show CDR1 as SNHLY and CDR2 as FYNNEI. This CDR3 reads CASSVTNRDGYTF. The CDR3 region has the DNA TGTGCCAGCAGTGTAACAAACAGGGATGGCTACACCTTC.

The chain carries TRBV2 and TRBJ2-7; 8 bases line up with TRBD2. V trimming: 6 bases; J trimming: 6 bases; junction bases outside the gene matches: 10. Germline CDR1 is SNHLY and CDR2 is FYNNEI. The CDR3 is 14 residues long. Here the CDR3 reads CASRSSGGGIEQYF. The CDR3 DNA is TGTGCCAGCAGATCCTCCGGCGGGGGGATCGAGCAGTACTTC.

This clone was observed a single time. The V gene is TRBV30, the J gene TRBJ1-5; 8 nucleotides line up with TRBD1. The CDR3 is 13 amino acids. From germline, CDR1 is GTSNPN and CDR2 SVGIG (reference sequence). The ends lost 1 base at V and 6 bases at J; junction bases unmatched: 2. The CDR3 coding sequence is TGTGCCTGGAGTGACAGGGGGGGTCAGCCCCAGCATTTT. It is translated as CAWSDRGGQPQHF.

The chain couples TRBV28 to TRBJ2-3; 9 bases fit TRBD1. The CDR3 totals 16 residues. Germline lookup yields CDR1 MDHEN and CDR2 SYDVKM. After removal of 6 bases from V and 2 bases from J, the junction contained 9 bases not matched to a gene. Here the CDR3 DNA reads TGTGCCAGCAGCCCCGGCGGACAGGGGTTCACAGATACGCAGTATTTT. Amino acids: CASSPGGQGFTDTQYF.

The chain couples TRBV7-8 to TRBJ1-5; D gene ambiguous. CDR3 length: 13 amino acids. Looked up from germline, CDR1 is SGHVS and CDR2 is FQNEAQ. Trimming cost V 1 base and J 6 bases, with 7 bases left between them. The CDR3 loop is CASSLDGIQPQHF. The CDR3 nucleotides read TGTGCCAGCAGCTTAGACGGGATTCAGCCCCAGCATTTT.

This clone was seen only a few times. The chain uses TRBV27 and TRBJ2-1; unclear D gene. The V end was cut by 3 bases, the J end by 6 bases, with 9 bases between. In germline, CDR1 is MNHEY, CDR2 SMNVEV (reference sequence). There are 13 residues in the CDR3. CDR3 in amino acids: CASSLNSRNEQFF. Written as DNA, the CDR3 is TGTGCCAGCAGTTTGAATAGTCGCAATGAGCAGTTCTTC.

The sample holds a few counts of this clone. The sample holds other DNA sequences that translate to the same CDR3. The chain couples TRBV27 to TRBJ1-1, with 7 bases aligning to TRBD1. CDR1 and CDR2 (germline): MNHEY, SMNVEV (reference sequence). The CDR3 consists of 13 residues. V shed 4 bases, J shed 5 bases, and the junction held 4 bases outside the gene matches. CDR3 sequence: CASSYRGGTEAFF. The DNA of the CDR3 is TGTGCCAGCAGTTACAGGGGTGGTACTGAAGCTTTCTTT.

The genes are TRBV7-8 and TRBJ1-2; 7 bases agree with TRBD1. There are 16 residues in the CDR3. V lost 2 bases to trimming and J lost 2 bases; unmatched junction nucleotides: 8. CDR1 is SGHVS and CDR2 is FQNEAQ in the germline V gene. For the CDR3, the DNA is TGTGCCAGCAGCTTATTTAACCTGGGACAGAACTATGGCTACACCTTC. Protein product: CASSLFNLGQNYGYTF.

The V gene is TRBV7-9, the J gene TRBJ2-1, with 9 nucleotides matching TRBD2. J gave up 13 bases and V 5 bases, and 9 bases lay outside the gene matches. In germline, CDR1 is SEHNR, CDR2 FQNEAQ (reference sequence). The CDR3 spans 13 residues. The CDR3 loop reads CASSNSGSPFQFF. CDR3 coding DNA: TGTGCCAGCAGCAATAGCGGGAGCCCCTTCCAGTTCTTC. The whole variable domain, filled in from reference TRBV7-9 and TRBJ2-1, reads DTGVSQNPRHKITKRGQNVTFRCDPISEHNRLYWYRQTLGQGPEFLTYFQNEAQLEKSRLLSDRFSAERPKGSFSTLEIQRTEQGDSAMYLCASSNSGSPFQFFGPGTRLTVL.

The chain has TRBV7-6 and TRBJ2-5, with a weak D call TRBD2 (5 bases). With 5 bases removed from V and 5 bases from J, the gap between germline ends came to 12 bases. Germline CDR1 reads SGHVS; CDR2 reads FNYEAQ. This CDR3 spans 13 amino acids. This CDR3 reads CASSPGWRETQYF. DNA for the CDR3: TGTGCCAGCAGCCCGGGATGGCGGGAGACCCAGTACTTC.

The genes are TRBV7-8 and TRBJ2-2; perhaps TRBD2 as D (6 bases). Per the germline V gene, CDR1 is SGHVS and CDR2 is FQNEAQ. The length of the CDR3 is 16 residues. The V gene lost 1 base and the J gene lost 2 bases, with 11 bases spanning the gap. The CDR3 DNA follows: TGTGCCAGCAGCTTAGTAGCGGCACTAAACACCGGGGAGCTGTTTTTT. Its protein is CASSLVAALNTGELFF. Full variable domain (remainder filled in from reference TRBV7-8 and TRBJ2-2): GAGVSQSPRYKVAKRGQDVALRCDPISGHVSLFWYQQALGQGPEFLTYFQNEAQLDKSGLPSDRFFAERPEGSVSTLKIQRTQQEDSAVYLCASSLVAALNTGELFFGEGSRLTVL.

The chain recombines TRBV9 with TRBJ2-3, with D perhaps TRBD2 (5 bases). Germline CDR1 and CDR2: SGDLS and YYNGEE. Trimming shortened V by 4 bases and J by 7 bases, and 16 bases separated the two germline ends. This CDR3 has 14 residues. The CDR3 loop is CASSLARDRNTQYF. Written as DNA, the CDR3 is TGTGCCAGCAGCCTCGCGAGGGATCGAAATACGCAGTATTTT.

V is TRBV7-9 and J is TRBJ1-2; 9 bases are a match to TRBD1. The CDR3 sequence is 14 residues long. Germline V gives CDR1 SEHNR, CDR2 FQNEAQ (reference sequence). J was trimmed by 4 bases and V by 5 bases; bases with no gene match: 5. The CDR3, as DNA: TGTGCCAGCAGCCTGACAGGGGGAGGCTATGGCTACACCTTC. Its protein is CASSLTGGGYGYTF.

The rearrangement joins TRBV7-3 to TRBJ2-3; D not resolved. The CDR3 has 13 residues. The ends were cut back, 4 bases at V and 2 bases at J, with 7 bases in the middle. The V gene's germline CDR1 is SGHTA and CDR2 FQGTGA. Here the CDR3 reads CASSSPHTDTQYF. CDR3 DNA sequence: TGTGCCAGCAGCTCCCCCCACACAGATACGCAGTATTTT.

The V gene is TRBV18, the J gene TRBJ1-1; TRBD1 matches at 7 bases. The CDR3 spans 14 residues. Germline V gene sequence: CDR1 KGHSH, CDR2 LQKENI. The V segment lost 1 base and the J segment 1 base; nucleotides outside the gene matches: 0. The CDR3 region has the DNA TGTGCCAGCTCACCACGACAGGGGAACACTGAAGCTTTCTTT. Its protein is CASSPRQGNTEAFF.

The CDR3 DNA follows: TGTGCCAGCAGTTCACTCAACCGACTAGCGGGAAGCACAGATACGCAGTATTTT. This encodes CASSSLNRLAGSTDTQYF. J is TRBJ2-3 and V is TRBV28; 11 bases align to TRBD2. The CDR3 contains 18 residues. The V segment lost 4 bases and the J segment 0 bases; nucleotides outside the gene matches: 9. Germline CDR1 and CDR2: MDHEN and SYDVKM.

CDR3 coding DNA: TGTGCCAGCAGCTTAGTGGGAGGCGTCGGGGATGAGCAGTTCTTC. Protein sequence: CASSLVGGVGDEQFF. The chain has TRBV7-6 and TRBJ2-1, with D perhaps TRBD2 (6 bases). The CDR3 consists of 15 residues. Germline CDR1 SGHVS, CDR2 FNYEAQ. V shed 1 base and J shed 8 bases, with 15 bases lying between them.

DNA of the CDR3: TGTGCCAGCAGCTTAACGTTCCGGGACGAGCAGTACTTC. Protein: CASSLTFRDEQYF. This sequence joins TRBV7-3 and TRBJ2-7; D unresolved. CDR1 and CDR2 from the germline V gene are SGHTA and FQGTGA. CDR3 length: 13 residues. Between the trimmed V and J ends, which lost 0 bases and 5 bases, there was a span of 8 bases.

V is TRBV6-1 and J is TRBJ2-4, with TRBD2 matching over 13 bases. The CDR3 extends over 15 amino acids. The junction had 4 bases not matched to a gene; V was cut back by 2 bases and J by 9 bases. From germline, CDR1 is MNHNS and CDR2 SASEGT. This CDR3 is CASSEQLAGGSIQYF. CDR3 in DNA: TGTGCCAGCAGTGAACAACTAGCGGGGGGGAGCATTCAGTACTTC.

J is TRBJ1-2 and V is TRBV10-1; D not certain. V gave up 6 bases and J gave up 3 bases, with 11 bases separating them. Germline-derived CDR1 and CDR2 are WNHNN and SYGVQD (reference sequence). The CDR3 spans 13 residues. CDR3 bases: TGCGCCAGCAGACCCGATATAGACTATGGCTACACCTTC. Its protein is CASRPDIDYGYTF.

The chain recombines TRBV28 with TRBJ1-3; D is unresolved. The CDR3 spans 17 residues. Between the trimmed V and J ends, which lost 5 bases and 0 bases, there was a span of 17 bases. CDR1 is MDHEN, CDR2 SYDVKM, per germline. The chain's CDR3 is CASSLPNSADSGNTIYF. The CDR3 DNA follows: TGTGCCAGCAGTCTCCCCAACTCAGCGGACTCTGGAAACACCATATATTTT.

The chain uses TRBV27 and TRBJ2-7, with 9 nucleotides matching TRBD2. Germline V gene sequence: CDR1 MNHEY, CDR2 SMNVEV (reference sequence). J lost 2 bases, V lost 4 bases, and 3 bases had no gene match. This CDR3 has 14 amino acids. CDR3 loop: CASSSLAGAYEQYF. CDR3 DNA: TGTGCCAGCAGTTCGTTAGCGGGGGCCTACGAGCAGTACTTC.

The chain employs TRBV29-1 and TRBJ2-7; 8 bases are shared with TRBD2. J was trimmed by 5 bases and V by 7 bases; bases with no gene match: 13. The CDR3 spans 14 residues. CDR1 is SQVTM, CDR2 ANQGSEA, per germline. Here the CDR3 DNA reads TGCAGCGCGCACCGCGGGGGGCGCAGCCACGAGCAGTACTTC. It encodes CSAHRGGRSHEQYF.

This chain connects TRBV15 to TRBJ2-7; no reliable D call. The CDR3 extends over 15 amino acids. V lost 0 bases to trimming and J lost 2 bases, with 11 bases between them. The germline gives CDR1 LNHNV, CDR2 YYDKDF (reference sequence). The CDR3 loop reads CATSREAAQAYEQYF. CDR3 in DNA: TGTGCCACCAGCAGAGAGGCGGCACAAGCCTACGAGCAGTACTTC.

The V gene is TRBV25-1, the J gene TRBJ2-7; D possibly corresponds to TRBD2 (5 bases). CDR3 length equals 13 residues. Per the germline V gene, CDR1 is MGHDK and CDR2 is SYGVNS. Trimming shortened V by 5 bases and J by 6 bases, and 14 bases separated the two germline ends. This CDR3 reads CASSLTGVGEQYF. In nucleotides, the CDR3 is TGTGCCAGCAGTCTAACCGGGGTAGGCGAGCAGTACTTC.

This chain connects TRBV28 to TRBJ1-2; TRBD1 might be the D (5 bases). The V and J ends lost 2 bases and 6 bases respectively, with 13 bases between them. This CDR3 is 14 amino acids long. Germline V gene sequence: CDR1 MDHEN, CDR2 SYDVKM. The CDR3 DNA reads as TGTGCCAGCAGTTTAAGCGGGGCGCCCCATGGCTACACCTTC. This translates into CASSLSGAPHGYTF.

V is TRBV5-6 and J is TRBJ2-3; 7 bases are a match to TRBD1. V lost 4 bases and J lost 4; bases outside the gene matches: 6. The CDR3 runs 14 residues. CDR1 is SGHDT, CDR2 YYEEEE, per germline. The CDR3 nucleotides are TGTGCCAGCAGCCCGACAGGGAACGCAGATACGCAGTATTTT. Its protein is CASSPTGNADTQYF.

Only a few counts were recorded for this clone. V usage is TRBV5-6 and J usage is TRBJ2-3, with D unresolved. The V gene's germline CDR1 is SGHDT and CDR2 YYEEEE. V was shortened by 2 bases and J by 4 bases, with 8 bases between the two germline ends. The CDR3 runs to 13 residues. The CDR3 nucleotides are TGTGCCAGCAGCTTAATGGCCCCAGATACGCAGTATTTT. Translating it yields CASSLMAPDTQYF.

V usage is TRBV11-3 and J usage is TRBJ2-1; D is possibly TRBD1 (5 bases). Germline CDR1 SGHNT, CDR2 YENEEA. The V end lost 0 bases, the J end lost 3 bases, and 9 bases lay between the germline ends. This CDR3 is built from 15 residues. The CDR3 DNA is TGTGCCAGCAGCTTAGATAGGGGTAGCTACAATGAGCAGTTCTTC. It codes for CASSLDRGSYNEQFF.

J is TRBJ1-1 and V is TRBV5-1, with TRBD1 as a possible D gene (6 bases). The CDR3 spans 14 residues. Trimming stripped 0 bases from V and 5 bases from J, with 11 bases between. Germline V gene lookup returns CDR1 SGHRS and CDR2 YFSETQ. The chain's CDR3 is CASSLVGGGTEAFF. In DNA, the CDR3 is TGCGCCAGCAGCTTGGTAGGGGGTGGGACTGAAGCTTTCTTT.